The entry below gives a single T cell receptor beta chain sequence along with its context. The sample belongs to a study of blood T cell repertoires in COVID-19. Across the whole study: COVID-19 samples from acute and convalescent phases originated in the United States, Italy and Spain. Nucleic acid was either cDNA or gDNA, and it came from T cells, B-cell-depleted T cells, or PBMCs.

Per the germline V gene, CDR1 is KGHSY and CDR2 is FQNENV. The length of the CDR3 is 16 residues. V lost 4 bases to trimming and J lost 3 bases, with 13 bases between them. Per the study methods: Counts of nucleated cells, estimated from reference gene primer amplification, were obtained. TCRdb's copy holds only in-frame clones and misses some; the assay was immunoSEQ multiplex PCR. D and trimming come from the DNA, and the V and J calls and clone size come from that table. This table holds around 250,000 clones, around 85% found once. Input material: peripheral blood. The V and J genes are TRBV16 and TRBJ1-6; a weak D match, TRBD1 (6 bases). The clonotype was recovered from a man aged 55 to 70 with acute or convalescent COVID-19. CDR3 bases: TGTGCCAGCAGCCCGAGTGTAGGGGGCTATAATTCACCCCTCCACTTT. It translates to CASSPSVGGYNSPLHF.